The 16 T cell receptor beta chains listed next were all sequenced from one sample in a study of blood T cells in healthy people across ages. With a J-beta primer mix and a sample-barcoded 5' primer, a second PCR ran 7 to 11 cycles. TCRdb ran MiXCR on the 5' RACE reads and lists one entry per CDR3 protein. The profile shows about 680,000 distinct CDR3 sequences, approximately 50% of them singletons. Sequenced: blood. These receptors originate from a woman aged 55-70 years in good health.

V and J are TRBV7-2 and TRBJ2-3; tentatively, D is TRBD1 (6 bases). In germline, CDR1 is SGHTA, CDR2 FQGNSA. The CDR3 covers 14 residues. V was trimmed by 2 bases and J by 3 bases, leaving 9 bases between them. The CDR3 region is CASSLHRATDTQYF. CDR3 DNA sequence: TGTGCCAGCAGCTTACACAGGGCAACAGATACGCAGTATTTT.

A note on this clonotype: One junction end does not reproduce the germline sequence, and a read error may be involved. The chain is built from TRBV3-1 and TRBJ1-6; possible D gene TRBD1, 6 bases. The germline V gene has CDR1 LGHDT and CDR2 YNNKEL (reference sequence). This CDR3 region has 15 residues. The CDR3 nucleotides are TGTGCCAGCAGCCCTAGGCCAGGGGCTAATTCATCCCTCCACTTT. Its protein is CASSPRPGANSSLHF.

On this clonotype: One junction end disagrees with the germline gene, perhaps due to a read error. The chain has TRBV6-1 and TRBJ1-1, with D perhaps matching TRBD1 (5 bases). Per the germline V gene, CDR1 is MNHNS and CDR2 is SASEGT. This CDR3 has 12 amino acids. CDR3 sequence (DNA): TGTGCCGGCAGTGCTCCGGGGGACCTTGCTTTCTTT. It translates to CAGSAPGDLAFF.

The rearrangement uses TRBV18 and TRBJ2-7; D gene unclear. Trimming cost V 0 bases and J 0 bases, with 12 bases left between them. Germline CDR1 KGHSH, CDR2 LQKENI. The CDR3 contains 16 residues. CDR3 nucleotides: TGTGCCAGCTCACCACCGTGGCAGCAAGGCTCCTACGAGCAGTACTTC. Its protein is CASSPPWQQGSYEQYF.

The CDR3 nucleotides are TGTGCCAGCAGTAACCGGGACACTTCCTACGAGCAGTACTTC. This encodes CASSNRDTSYEQYF. The genes are TRBV2 and TRBJ2-7; tentative D call: TRBD1 (6 bases). Between the trimmed V and J ends, which lost 5 bases and 1 base, there was a span of 12 bases. The germline V gene has CDR1 SNHLY and CDR2 FYNNEI. This CDR3 has 14 residues. The full variable domain, its missing parts supplied by reference TRBV2 and TRBJ2-7, is EPEVTQTPSHQVTQMGQEVILRCVPISNHLYFYWYRQILGQKVEFLVSFYNNEISEKSEIFDDQFSVERPDGSNFTLKIRSTKLEDSAMYFCASSNRDTSYEQYFGPGTRLTVT.

This clonotype has only a few counts. V usage is TRBV9 and J usage is TRBJ2-7, with D perhaps matching TRBD2 (5 bases). The CDR3 length is 14 residues. CDR1 is SGDLS and CDR2 is YYNGEE in the germline V gene. V lost 4 bases and J 1 base, leaving 12 bases between the germline ends. This CDR3 reads CASSSTTNSYEQYF. As DNA, the CDR3 is TGTGCCAGCAGCTCGACGACTAATTCCTACGAGCAGTACTTC.

This chain links TRBV20-1 with TRBJ2-3; D remains ambiguous. There are 13 residues in the CDR3. From germline, CDR1 is DFQATT and CDR2 SNEGSKA (reference sequence). Trimming pared 6 bases from V and 5 bases from J, leaving 15 bases between. The CDR3 sequence is CSALNVLEDTQYF. The CDR3 region has the DNA TGCAGTGCCCTAAATGTACTCGAAGATACGCAGTATTTT.

On this clonotype: This could be a read error, since a much larger clone is one nucleotide away. This chain joins TRBV7-2 and TRBJ2-7; TRBD2 is a possible D gene (6 bases). The CDR3 runs 16 residues. CDR1 and CDR2 (germline): SGHTA, FQGNSA. CDR3 DNA: TGTGCCAGCAGCTTAGTCTCTACAGGTGGGGGGTACGAGCGGTACTTC. Translation gives CASSLVSTGGGYERYF. The whole variable domain, filled in from reference TRBV7-2 and TRBJ2-7, reads GAGVSQSPSNKVTEKGKDVELRCDPISGHTALYWYRQSLGQGLEFLIYFQGNSAPDKSGLPSDRFSAERTGGSVSTLTIQRTQQEDSAVYLCASSLVSTGGGYERYFGPGTRLTVT.

This clonotype has a handful of counts. The V and J genes are TRBV28 and TRBJ2-1; 9 positions match TRBD1. Per germline, CDR1 MDHEN and CDR2 SYDVKM. CDR3 length: 15 residues. V dropped 6 bases and J dropped 4; count of bases not matched to a gene: 7. CDR3 region: CASREGQGRYNEQFF. CDR3 nucleotides: TGTGCCAGCAGGGAGGGACAGGGAAGGTACAATGAGCAGTTCTTC.

To note about this clonotype: The junction and the germline gene differ at one end; a read error may be behind it. The chain has TRBV3-1 and TRBJ1-6; unclear D gene. Germline V CDR1 and CDR2: LGHDT, YNNKEL (reference sequence). The CDR3 consists of 14 residues. CDR3 bases: TGTACCAGCAGATCCTTTTCGGATAATTCACCCCTCCACTTT. It yields the protein CTSRSFSDNSPLHF. The full variable domain, its missing parts supplied by reference TRBV3-1 and TRBJ1-6, is DTAVSQTPKYLVTQMGNDKSIKCEQNLGHDTMYWYKQDSKKFLKIMFSYNNKELIINETVPNRFSPKSPDKAHLNLHINSLELGDSAVYFCTSRSFSDNSPLHFGNGTRLTVT.

This clonotype has only one observation. The rearrangement uses TRBV7-9 and TRBJ2-3; TRBD1 aligns across 7 bases. Germline V gene sequence: CDR1 SEHNR, CDR2 FQNEAQ (reference sequence). This CDR3 comprises 14 residues. V gave up 5 bases and J gave up 3 bases; unmatched junction bases: 5. CDR3 in amino acids: CASSAPDRTDTQYF. The CDR3 region has the DNA TGTGCCAGCAGCGCACCGGACAGGACAGATACGCAGTATTTT.

The genes are TRBV6-2 or TRBV6-3 and TRBJ2-7; no clear D. CDR3 length: 13 residues. In germline, CDR1 is MNHEY, CDR2 SVGEGT. The V end was cut by 5 bases, the J end by 4 bases, with 12 bases between. The CDR3 DNA follows: TGTGCCAGCAGTCTCCGGGCCCCATACGAGCAGTACTTC. As protein: CASSLRAPYEQYF.

The rearrangement links TRBV27 to TRBJ2-2; D unclear. Germline assignment: CDR1 MNHEY and CDR2 SMNVEV (reference sequence). V was clipped by 5 bases and J by 7 bases, with 11 bases between them. CDR3 size: 13 residues. The CDR3 coding sequence is TGTGCCAGCAGTGTAGATTGGAGCGGGGAGCTGTTTTTT. This sequence encodes CASSVDWSGELFF.

The rearrangement links TRBV7-9 to TRBJ2-3; D gene uncertain. Trimming left V 3 bases short and J 2 bases short, with 9 bases between. Germline V gene sequence: CDR1 SEHNR, CDR2 FQNEAQ (reference sequence). The CDR3 runs 14 residues. CDR3 DNA sequence: TGTGCCAGCAGCTTGGCCGCTCCCACAGATACGCAGTATTTT. Its translation: CASSLAAPTDTQYF.

The rearrangement joins TRBV20-1 to TRBJ2-5; a weak D match, TRBD2 (6 bases). Trimming took 3 bases from V and 5 from J, leaving 13 bases between them. CDR3 length equals 13 residues. Germline loops: CDR1 DFQATT, CDR2 SNEGSKA (reference sequence). The CDR3 loop is CSASETGAETQYF. CDR3 DNA: TGCAGTGCTAGCGAGACGGGAGCGGAGACCCAGTACTTC.

The chain carries TRBV9 and TRBJ2-1, with TRBD2 identical over 7 bases. There are 12 residues in the CDR3. Germline V gene data show CDR1 as SGDLS and CDR2 as YYNGEE. Germline trimming cut 0 bases from V and 12 bases from J; bases unmatched to any gene: 3. CDR3 bases: TGTGCCAGCAGCGTAGGGGCTAGCGGGCAGTTCTTC. This gives the protein CASSVGASGQFF.